This T cell receptor beta chain was recovered during a study of blood T cells in healthy people across ages. Trimming pared 4 bases from V and 5 bases from J, leaving 17 bases between. Germline V gene sequence: CDR1 DFQATT, CDR2 SNEGSKA (reference sequence). The CDR3 is 14 amino acids. This clonotype was seen more than once but under ten times. Antigen specificity is unknown. Using a J-beta primer mix together with a sample-barcoded 5' primer, a second PCR was run for roughly 6 to 11 cycles. Using its own MiXCR run on the 5' RACE reads, TCRdb lists one record per CDR3 protein. The sample lists about 800,000 distinct CDR3 sequences; roughly 25% were seen once. The study, taken as a whole, reports: The unsorted PBMCs prevented any conclusive comparison of naive versus antigen-experienced cells.

This same sample was also part of a study on T cells of mothers and their children. That paper notes: Slightly higher but non-significant overlap marked related mother-child pairs versus unrelated pairs.

The source material was blood. The chain is built from TRBV20-1 and TRBJ1-1, with D maybe TRBD1 (5 bases). The source of this sequence is a boy aged 5-17 years in good health. For the CDR3, the DNA is TGCAGTGCTACCCCTCCAGGGAGTGAGACTGAAGCTTTCTTT. It codes for CSATPPGSETEAFF.